This T cell receptor (beta chain) was identified in a study of cytomegalovirus exposure and HLA in healthy donors. Broader study findings: With later analysis, a missense DCLRE1C variant became linked to TCR beta V- and J-gene trimming. Researchers catalogued under 200 TCR beta chains as cytomegalovirus-associated.

This clone was seen only once. Its antigen is unknown. V lost 0 bases and J lost 5, with 14 bases in between. Germline V gives CDR1 SGHRS, CDR2 YFSETQ. CDR3 length: 15 amino acids. The PCR was carried out with 60 Vbeta primers and 13 Jbeta primers. TCRdb's copy holds only in-frame clones and misses some; the assay was immunoSEQ multiplex PCR. Altogether about 160,000 clones are present, 75% being singletons, with the ten largest covering 2.5% to 3%. The J gene is TRBJ1-1, the V gene TRBV5-1; perhaps TRBD1 as D (6 bases). This sequence originates from a woman aged 50 to 60 in good health and CMV-seropositive. The material sequenced was PBMCs. CDR3 sequence: CASSLVGRGSTEAFF. The CDR3 region has the DNA TGCGCCAGCAGCTTGGTGGGCAGGGGATCGACTGAAGCTTTCTTT.